The 27 T cell receptor beta chains given below trace back to one sample, sequenced in a study of blood T cell repertoires in COVID-19. The method was immunoSEQ multiplex PCR; TCRdb's version includes in-frame clones alone and lacks a portion of them. The table lists roughly 130,000 clones, about 70% of them singletons, with about an eighth in the top ten. What was sequenced was peripheral blood. All receptors come from a man older than 75 with acute or convalescent COVID-19.

Regarding this clone: Other DNA sequences within the sample encode an identical CDR3. The chain joins TRBV7-3 to TRBJ2-2, with 10 bases identical to TRBD2. The CDR3 runs to 16 residues. Germline loops: CDR1 SGHTA, CDR2 FQGTGA. V was pared by 6 bases and J by 0 bases, with 4 bases of the junction left unmatched. In DNA, the CDR3 is TGTGCCAGCAGTCCTAGCGGGGGAGCGAACACCGGGGAGCTGTTTTTT. Translation: CASSPSGGANTGELFF.

The rearrangement joins TRBV2 to TRBJ2-2, with 10 bases fitting TRBD2. V lost 6 bases and J lost 7; bases outside the gene matches: 5. The germline CDR1 and CDR2 sequences are SNHLY and FYNNEI. The CDR3 covers 14 residues. The CDR3 here is CASRERGGIGELFF. The CDR3 coding sequence is TGTGCCAGCAGGGAGCGGGGGGGAATCGGGGAGCTGTTTTTT.

The DNA of the CDR3 is TGTGCCAGCAGCCTCAGGACTGGACAGGGTGCTAACACTGAAGCTTTCTTT. Its translation is CASSLRTGQGANTEAFF. This chain joins TRBV3-1 (or the pseudogene TRBV3-2) and TRBJ1-1, with 8 bases matching TRBD1. The ends lost 4 bases at V and 2 bases at J; junction bases unmatched: 12. The CDR3 is made up of 17 amino acids. Germline V gives CDR1 LGHDT, CDR2 YNNKEL (reference sequence).

The chain employs TRBV7-6 and TRBJ1-5; D gene unclear. Trimming removed 2 bases at V and 2 bases at J, with 13 bases between. The CDR3 is made up of 16 amino acids. Germline CDR1 and CDR2: SGHVS and FNYEAQ. CDR3 residues: CASSLLPGGGNQPQHF. Here the CDR3 DNA reads TGTGCCAGCAGCTTACTCCCGGGAGGTGGCAATCAGCCCCAGCATTTT.

This clone was seen just once. This rearrangement joins TRBV6-5 to TRBJ1-5; D is uncertain. From germline, CDR1 is MNHEY and CDR2 SVGAGI. The CDR3 spans 13 residues. The CDR3 spells CATARLRNQPQHF. In DNA, the CDR3 is TGTGCTACGGCCCGCTTGAGGAATCAGCCCCAGCATTTT.

This chain links TRBV21-1 with TRBJ1-5. TRBV21-1 is assigned pseudogene status. This CDR3 has 16 amino acids. This CDR3 is CASSKEGEGEDQPQHF. CDR3 DNA: TGTGCCAGCAGCAAGGAAGGTGAAGGGGAGGATCAGCCCCAGCATTTT.

The genes are TRBV3-1 (or the pseudogene TRBV3-2) and TRBJ1-1; D possibly corresponds to TRBD1 (5 bases). The CDR3 has 16 amino acids. Trimming pared 5 bases from V and 1 base from J, leaving 17 bases between. Germline values: CDR1 LGHDT, CDR2 YNNKEL (reference sequence). The CDR3 region has the DNA TGTGCCAGCAGCACGCCTCGACAGACGACGAACACTGAAGCTTTCTTT. Amino acid sequence: CASSTPRQTTNTEAFF.

V usage is TRBV7-2 and J usage is TRBJ2-7, with 7 bases that match TRBD1. V lost 3 bases to trimming and J lost 0 bases; unmatched junction nucleotides: 5. From germline, CDR1 is SGHTA and CDR2 FQGNSA. This CDR3 comprises 15 residues. The chain's CDR3 is CASSFTGVSSYEQYF. The CDR3 nucleotides are TGTGCCAGCAGCTTTACAGGGGTTAGCTCCTACGAGCAGTACTTC.

The gene calls are TRBV3-1 (or the pseudogene TRBV3-2) and TRBJ2-7, with 8 nucleotides matching TRBD1. This CDR3 has 14 amino acids. CDR1 is LGHDT, CDR2 YNNKEL, per germline (reference sequence). Trimming removed 4 bases from V and 4 bases from J; junction bases left unmatched: 6. This chain's CDR3 is CASSPGTGNYEQYF. The DNA of the CDR3 is TGTGCCAGCAGCCCCGGGACAGGAAATTACGAGCAGTACTTC.

The rearrangement links TRBV7-2 to TRBJ1-2; D gene uncertain. The CDR3 consists of 15 residues. The V gene lost 1 base and the J gene lost 7 bases, with 16 bases spanning the gap. From germline, CDR1 is SGHTA and CDR2 FQGNSA. This CDR3 reads CASSLDTGEVGGYTF. The CDR3 nucleotides are TGTGCCAGCAGCTTAGACACGGGTGAGGTGGGTGGCTACACCTTC.

This sequence joins TRBV7-6 and TRBJ1-1; 9 bases are a match to TRBD1. Germline V gene data show CDR1 as SGHVS and CDR2 as FNYEAQ. Losses at the gene ends were 0 bases for V and 4 bases for J; bases not matched to a gene: 6. This CDR3 is 16 amino acids long. In DNA, the CDR3 is TGTGCCAGCAGCTTAGCGGCCGGACAGGGGAGCACTGAAGCTTTCTTT. Its protein is CASSLAAGQGSTEAFF.

The chain uses TRBV7-9 and TRBJ2-5, with 12 bases that match TRBD1. After removal of 6 bases from V and 5 bases from J, the junction contained 10 bases not matched to a gene. This CDR3 has 16 amino acids. CDR1 is SEHNR, CDR2 FQNEAQ, per germline (reference sequence). Here the CDR3 DNA reads TGTGCCAGCAGACGTAAATGGGACAGGGGGCAGGAGACCCAGTACTTC. This codes for CASRRKWDRGQETQYF. Full variable domain (missing parts from reference TRBV7-9 and TRBJ2-5): DTGVSQNPRHKITKRGQNVTFRCDPISEHNRLYWYRQTLGQGPEFLTYFQNEAQLEKSRLLSDRFSAERPKGSFSTLEIQRTEQGDSAMYLCASRRKWDRGQETQYFGPGTRLLVL.

The V call is TRBV6-6, the J call TRBJ2-7, with 9 bases identical to TRBD1. This CDR3 comprises 15 residues. V shed 5 bases and J 6 bases; nucleotides not matched to a gene: 11. Looked up from germline, CDR1 is MNHNY and CDR2 is SVGAGI (reference sequence). The CDR3 region is CASSTPDRGRGEQYF. The CDR3 DNA follows: TGTGCCAGCAGTACTCCGGACAGGGGAAGGGGCGAGCAGTACTTC.

The chain has TRBV7-6 and TRBJ1-5; a possible D gene is TRBD1 (6 bases). Per germline, CDR1 SGHVS and CDR2 FNYEAQ. The CDR3 length is 16 residues. V dropped 0 bases and J dropped 4 bases, with 13 bases sitting between them. CDR3 region: CASSLASGGNNQPQHF. The CDR3 nucleotides are TGTGCCAGCAGCTTAGCTTCGGGGGGCAATAATCAGCCCCAGCATTTT.

V usage is TRBV2 and J usage is TRBJ2-2, with D possibly TRBD2 on 5 matching bases. V was shortened by 2 bases and J by 4 bases, with 14 bases between the two germline ends. Germline CDR1 and CDR2: SNHLY and FYNNEI. The CDR3 extends over 16 amino acids. The CDR3 protein is CASSENGQRPTGELFF. DNA of the CDR3: TGTGCCAGCAGTGAAAATGGTCAGCGGCCCACCGGGGAGCTGTTTTTT.

Only a few counts were recorded for this clone. CDR3 loop: CASSMRRAADTQYF. The CDR3 DNA is TGTGCCAGTAGTATGCGGAGGGCGGCGGATACGCAGTATTTT. This rearrangement joins TRBV19 to TRBJ2-3, with D perhaps TRBD2 (6 bases). Trimming shortened V by 3 bases and J by 6 bases, and 13 bases separated the two germline ends. Germline V gives CDR1 LNHDA, CDR2 SQIVND (reference sequence). This CDR3 comprises 14 residues. Filled out from reference TRBV19 and TRBJ2-3, the complete variable domain reads DGGITQSPKYLFRKEGQNVTLSCEQNLNHDAMYWYRQDPGQGLRLIYYSQIVNDFQKGDIAEGYSVSREKKESFPLTVTSAQKNPTAFYLCASSMRRAADTQYFGPGTRLTVL.

The chain combines TRBV7-6 with TRBJ2-5, with D uncertain. The CDR3 is 15 residues long. CDR1 SGHVS and CDR2 FNYEAQ come from the germline V gene. With 5 bases removed from V and 2 bases from J, the gap between germline ends came to 15 bases. CDR3: CASSPLSSKQETQYF. The CDR3 nucleotides read TGTGCCAGCAGCCCACTAAGTTCCAAACAAGAGACCCAGTACTTC.

The J gene is TRBJ2-7, the V gene TRBV7-2; 10 bases are shared with TRBD1. The CDR3 totals 15 residues. J lost 3 bases, V lost 4 bases, and 6 bases had no gene match. Germline loops: CDR1 SGHTA, CDR2 FQGNSA. The CDR3 region is CASSSDRGLNYEQYF. The CDR3, as DNA: TGTGCCAGCAGCTCCGACAGGGGGCTTAACTACGAGCAGTACTTC.

The genes are TRBV6-5 and TRBJ1-5; D possibly corresponds to TRBD1 (5 bases). CDR3 size: 13 residues. Trimming shortened V by 0 bases and J by 7 bases, and 7 bases separated the two germline ends. Germline assignment: CDR1 MNHEY and CDR2 SVGAGI. In DNA form, the CDR3 reads TGTGCCAGCAGTTACTCGGGGCGGCAGCCCCAGCATTTT. Amino acids: CASSYSGRQPQHF.

The gene calls are TRBV6-5 and TRBJ1-2, with D possibly matching TRBD1 (6 bases). The CDR3 contains 13 residues. V lost 3 bases and J 8 bases, leaving 13 bases between the germline ends. The germline V gene encodes CDR1 MNHEY and CDR2 SVGAGI. CDR3 protein: CASSYAGAEGYTF. In nucleotides, the CDR3 is TGTGCCAGCAGTTATGCGGGGGCAGAAGGCTACACCTTC.

The chain links TRBV3-1 (or the pseudogene TRBV3-2) to TRBJ1-1; no clear D gene. V lost 3 bases to trimming and J lost 4 bases, with 15 bases between them. This CDR3 is built from 15 residues. Germline CDR1 reads LGHDT; CDR2 reads YNNKEL (reference sequence). Written as DNA, the CDR3 is TGTGCCAGCAGCCAGAGTTTTAAGGACTTCACTGAAGCTTTCTTT. Translated, it gives CASSQSFKDFTEAFF.

The CDR3 spells CASSLAPAYEQYF. In DNA form, the CDR3 reads TGTGCCAGCAGCTTAGCCCCAGCCTACGAGCAGTACTTC. V and J are TRBV7-9 and TRBJ2-7; unclear D gene. Germline V lookup: CDR1 SEHNR, CDR2 FQNEAQ (reference sequence). Trimming cost V 0 bases and J 2 bases, with 5 bases left between them. CDR3 length equals 13 residues.

The V and J genes are TRBV2 and TRBJ1-1; TRBD1 matches 8 bases. CDR3 length equals 17 residues. Trimming at V came to 5 bases and at J to 5 bases, leaving 16 bases not matched to a gene. Germline CDR1 and CDR2: SNHLY and FYNNEI. The chain's CDR3 is CASSLTGAGGGKTEAFF. For the CDR3, the DNA is TGTGCCAGCAGTTTGACAGGGGCAGGGGGAGGCAAAACTGAAGCTTTCTTT.

V usage is TRBV7-2 and J usage is TRBJ2-5; D is unclear. This CDR3 region has 12 residues. The germline CDR1 and CDR2 sequences are SGHTA and FQGNSA. Between the trimmed V and J ends, which lost 2 bases and 5 bases, there was a span of 6 bases. DNA of the CDR3: TGTGCCAGCAGCTTAATTTCTGAGACCCAGTACTTC. Its protein is CASSLISETQYF. The whole variable domain, remainder taken from reference TRBV7-2 and TRBJ2-5, is GAGVSQSPSNKVTEKGKDVELRCDPISGHTALYWYRQSLGQGLEFLIYFQGNSAPDKSGLPSDRFSAERTGGSVSTLTIQRTQQEDSAVYLCASSLISETQYFGPGTRLLVL.

This clone was detected only once. The genes are TRBV24-1 and TRBJ2-5, with 8 bases aligning to TRBD1. The germline V gene encodes CDR1 KGHDR and CDR2 SFDVKD. The CDR3 has 15 amino acids. The J segment lost 5 bases and the V segment lost 5 bases, leaving 9 bases of the junction unmatched. The CDR3 here is CATSGPATGDETQYF. In DNA, the CDR3 is TGTGCCACCAGTGGTCCGGCGACAGGGGACGAGACCCAGTACTTC.

V usage is TRBV18 and J usage is TRBJ1-6, with TRBD1 matching over 9 bases. The CDR3 contains 15 residues. V shed 4 bases, J shed 9 bases, and the junction held 7 bases outside the gene matches. Germline values: CDR1 KGHSH, CDR2 LQKENI. The CDR3 DNA sequence: TGTGCCAGCTCACAAGGACAGGGGAAGGTTTCACCCCTCCACTTT. Translated: CASSQGQGKVSPLHF.

The rearrangement joins TRBV7-9 to TRBJ2-6; TRBD1 aligns across 7 bases. The CDR3 totals 16 residues. Germline lookup yields CDR1 SEHNR and CDR2 FQNEAQ (reference sequence). The V gene end was trimmed by 3 bases and the J gene end by 2 bases; junction bases not matched to a gene: 4. CDR3 nucleotide sequence: TGTGCCAGCAGCTTGGACAGGCCGACTGGGGCCAACGTCCTGACTTTC. Amino acid sequence: CASSLDRPTGANVLTF. The full variable domain, with the rest looked up from reference TRBV7-9 and TRBJ2-6, is DTGVSQNPRHKITKRGQNVTFRCDPISEHNRLYWYRQTLGQGPEFLTYFQNEAQLEKSRLLSDRFSAERPKGSFSTLEIQRTEQGDSAMYLCASSLDRPTGANVLTFGAGSRLTVL.